This entry describes one T cell receptor (beta chain). Authors' processing steps: Reference gene primer amplification gave estimated nucleated cell counts. Sequenced by immunoSEQ multiplex PCR; TCRdb stores in-frame clones only, minus some. The D gene and trimming were derived from the DNA, and the V and J assignments and clone size from that table. The table has more than 150,000 clones, around nine tenths seen once. V dropped 0 bases and J dropped 8 bases, with 14 bases sitting between them. CDR3 size: 14 residues. Germline CDR1 reads SGHNT; CDR2 reads YYREEE (reference sequence). These data belong to a study of blood T cell repertoires in COVID-19. Study in general: Samples taken during acute and convalescent COVID-19 were collected in the United States, Italy and Spain. The analysed material was cDNA or gDNA that came from T cells, B-cell-depleted T cells, or PBMCs.

V is TRBV5-4 and J is TRBJ1-2, with a weak D call TRBD1 (5 bases). The TCR was taken from a woman in her 70s with acute or convalescent COVID-19. The sequenced sample was peripheral blood. DNA of the CDR3: TGTGCCAGCAGCTTGGATGCGACGGACAAGGGCTACACCTTC. Protein sequence: CASSLDATDKGYTF.